This TCR beta chain was found in a study of tumor and adjacent non-tumor tissue in lung cancer. Background on the study: Aged roughly 31 to 85 years, patients included about 11 men and several women with stage I to III disease. On average, productive TCRbeta reads reached about 4.17 million per sample. Study-level findings and limits: Top 100 clones took a larger repertoire share in normal lung. Higher tumor TCR diversity was associated with shorter survival.

Three rounds of nested PCR, following a modified ARM-PCR protocol, produced the TCRbeta library. Each CDR3 protein is one row after TCRdb ran MiXCR on the multiplex PCR reads. The sample records approximately 90,000 distinct CDR3 sequences, around three fifths being singletons. Trimming at V came to 7 bases and at J to 7 bases, leaving 10 bases not matched to a gene. The germline CDR1 and CDR2 sequences are MDHEN and SYDVKM. This CDR3 has 14 residues. As concerns this clonotype: Its matching antigen is unknown.

The template was RNA from unsorted bulk tissue. The chain combines TRBV28 with TRBJ2-7; 10 positions match TRBD2. Sequencing was carried out using lung tumor tissue. The sequence was obtained from a man aged 70-80 years with non-small cell lung cancer. As DNA, the CDR3 is TGTGCCAGCAAGGAACTAGCGGGGAGACAGGAGCAGTACTTC. This gives the protein CASKELAGRQEQYF.